The sequence of this TCR beta chain was determined in a study of blood T cell repertoires in COVID-19. Study context: Sources were T cells, B-cell-depleted T cells, or PBMCs; the material itself was cDNA or gDNA.

Measured with immunoSEQ multiplex PCR; TCRdb has only the in-frame clones, and not every one. The table records more than 250,000 clones, 80% to 90% of them present only once. The sample was peripheral blood. This TCR came from a man between 18 and 35 years old who had recovered from COVID-19.

The CDR3 sequence: CASSEHYPGVGSYEQYF. CDR3 sequence (DNA): TGTGCCAGCAGTGAACATTATCCGGGGGTTGGATCGTACGAGCAGTACTTC. The chain couples TRBV6-1 to TRBJ2-7, with D possibly being TRBD2 (6 bases). This CDR3 region has 17 residues. Between the trimmed V and J ends, which lost 2 bases and 4 bases, there was a span of 21 bases. Germline CDR1 and CDR2: MNHNS and SASEGT.